The entry below gives a single T cell receptor (beta chain) sequence along with its context. Its antigen is not identified. This sample was taken from a study of shared clonotypes between healthy human individuals. In the source study's methods: As immunoSEQ supplied junction-only sequences (without quality scores), filtering differed. Measured with immunoSEQ multiplex PCR; TCRdb has only the in-frame clones, and not every one. The V and J calls and clone size come from that table; D and trimming were worked out from the DNA. The table lists 110,000 or so clones, approximately 70% of them singletons. Whole-study findings and limits: How much donors shared clonotypes was expected to be affected by sequencing depth.

Trimming took off 8 bases at V and 1 base at J, with 8 bases between the two ends. The CDR3 sequence is 12 residues long. The V gene's germline CDR1 is SNHLY and CDR2 FYNNEI. This chain joins TRBV2 and TRBJ1-1; D not certain. This TCR was sampled from a woman in her thirties in good health. The sequenced sample was memory CD8+ T cells sorted from blood. The subset was: CD45RO+ cells pooled with CCR7-negative TemRA cells. CDR3 DNA sequence: TGTGCCAGCCTTCGCCAGAACACTGAAGCTTTCTTT. Residues: CASLRQNTEAFF.